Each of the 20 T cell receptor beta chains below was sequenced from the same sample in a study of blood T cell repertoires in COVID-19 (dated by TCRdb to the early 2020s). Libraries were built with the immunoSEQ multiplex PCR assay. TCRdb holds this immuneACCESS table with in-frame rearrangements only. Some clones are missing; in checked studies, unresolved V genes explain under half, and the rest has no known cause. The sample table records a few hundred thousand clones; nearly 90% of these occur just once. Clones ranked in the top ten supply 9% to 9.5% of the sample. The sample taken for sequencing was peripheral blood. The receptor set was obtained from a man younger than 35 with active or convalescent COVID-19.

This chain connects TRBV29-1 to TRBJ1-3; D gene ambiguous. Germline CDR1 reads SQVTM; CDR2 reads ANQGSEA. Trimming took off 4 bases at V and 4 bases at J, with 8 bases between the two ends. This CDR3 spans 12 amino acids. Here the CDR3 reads CSVVFAGNTIYF. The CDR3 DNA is TGCAGCGTTGTCTTTGCGGGAAACACCATATATTTT.

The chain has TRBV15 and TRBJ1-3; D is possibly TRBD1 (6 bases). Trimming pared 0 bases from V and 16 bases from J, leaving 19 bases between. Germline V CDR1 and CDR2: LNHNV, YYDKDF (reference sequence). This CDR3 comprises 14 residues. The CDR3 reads CATSRDRMVTDSYF. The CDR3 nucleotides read TGTGCCACCAGCAGAGATCGTATGGTGACGGACAGCTATTTT.

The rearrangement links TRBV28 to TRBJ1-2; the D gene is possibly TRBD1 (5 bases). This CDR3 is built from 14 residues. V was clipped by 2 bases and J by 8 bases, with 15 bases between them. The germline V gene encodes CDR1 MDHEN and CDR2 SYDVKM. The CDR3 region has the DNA TGTGCCAGCAGTTTAAAGGCCAGGGCGGGGGGCTACACCTTC. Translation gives CASSLKARAGGYTF.

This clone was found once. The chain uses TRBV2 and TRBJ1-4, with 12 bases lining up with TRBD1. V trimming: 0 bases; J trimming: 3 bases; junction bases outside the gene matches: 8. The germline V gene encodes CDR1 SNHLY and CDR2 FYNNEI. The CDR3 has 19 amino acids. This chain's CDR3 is CASSEAPGQGAVANEKLFF. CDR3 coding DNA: TGTGCCAGCAGTGAAGCCCCGGGACAGGGGGCTGTTGCTAATGAAAAACTGTTTTTT.

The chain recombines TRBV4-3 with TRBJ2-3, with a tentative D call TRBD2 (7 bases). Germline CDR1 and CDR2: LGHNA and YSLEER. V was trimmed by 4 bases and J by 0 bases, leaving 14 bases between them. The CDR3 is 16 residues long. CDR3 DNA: TGCGCCAGCAGCCCCCGGGGGGCCGAGAGCACAGATACGCAGTATTTT. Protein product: CASSPRGAESTDTQYF.

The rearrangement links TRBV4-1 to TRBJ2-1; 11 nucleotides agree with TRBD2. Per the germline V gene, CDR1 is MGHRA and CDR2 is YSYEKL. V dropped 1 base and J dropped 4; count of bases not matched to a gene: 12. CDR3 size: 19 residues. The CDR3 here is CASSQVSGLAGGSYNEQFF. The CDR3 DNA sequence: TGCGCCAGCAGCCAAGTCTCGGGGCTAGCGGGGGGCTCTTACAATGAGCAGTTCTTC.

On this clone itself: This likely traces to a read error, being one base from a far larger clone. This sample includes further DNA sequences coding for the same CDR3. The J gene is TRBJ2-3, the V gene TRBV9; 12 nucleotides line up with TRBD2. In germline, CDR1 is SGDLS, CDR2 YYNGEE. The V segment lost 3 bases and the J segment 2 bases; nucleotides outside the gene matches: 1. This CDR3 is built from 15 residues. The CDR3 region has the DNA TGTGCCAGCAGCGCTAGCGGGGGGGCCACAGATACGCAGTATTTT. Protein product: CASSASGGATDTQYF.

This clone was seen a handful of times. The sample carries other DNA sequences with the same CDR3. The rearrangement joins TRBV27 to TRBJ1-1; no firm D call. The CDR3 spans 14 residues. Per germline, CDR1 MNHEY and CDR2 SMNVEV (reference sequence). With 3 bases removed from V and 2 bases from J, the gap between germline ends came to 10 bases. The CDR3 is CASSLLTANTEAFF. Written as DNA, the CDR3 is TGTGCCAGCAGTTTGTTAACAGCTAACACTGAAGCTTTCTTT.

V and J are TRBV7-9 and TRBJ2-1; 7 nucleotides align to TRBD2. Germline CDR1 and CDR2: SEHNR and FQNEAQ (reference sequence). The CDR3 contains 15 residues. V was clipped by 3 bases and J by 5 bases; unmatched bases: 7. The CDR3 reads CASSLQGGAHNEQFF. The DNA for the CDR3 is TGTGCCAGCAGCTTGCAGGGAGGGGCCCACAATGAGCAGTTCTTC.

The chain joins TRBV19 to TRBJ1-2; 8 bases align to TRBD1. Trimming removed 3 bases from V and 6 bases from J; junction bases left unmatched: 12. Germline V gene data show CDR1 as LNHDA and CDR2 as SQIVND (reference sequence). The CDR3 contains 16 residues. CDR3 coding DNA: TGTGCCAGTAGTATCGGAGGGGCAGGGGGCGCGGATGGCTACACCTTC. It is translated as CASSIGGAGGADGYTF.

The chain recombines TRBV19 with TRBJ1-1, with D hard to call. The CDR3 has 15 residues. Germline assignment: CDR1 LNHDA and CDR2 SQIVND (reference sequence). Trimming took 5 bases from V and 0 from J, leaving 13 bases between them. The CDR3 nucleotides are TGTGCCAGTAGTTGGGCACTTGATTTGAACACTGAAGCTTTCTTT. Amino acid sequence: CASSWALDLNTEAFF.

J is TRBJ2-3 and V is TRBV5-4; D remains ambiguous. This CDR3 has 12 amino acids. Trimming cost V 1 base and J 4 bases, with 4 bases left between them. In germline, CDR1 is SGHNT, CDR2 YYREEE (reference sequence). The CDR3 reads CASSLLADTQYF. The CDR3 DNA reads TGTGCCAGCAGCTTGCTAGCAGATACGCAGTATTTT.

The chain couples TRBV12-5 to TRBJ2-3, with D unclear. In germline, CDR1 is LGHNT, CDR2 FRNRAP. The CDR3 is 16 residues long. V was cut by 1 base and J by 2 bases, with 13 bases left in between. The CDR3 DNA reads TGTGCTAGTGGTTTGGGAGAGCGACCTTTCACAGATACGCAGTATTTT. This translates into CASGLGERPFTDTQYF. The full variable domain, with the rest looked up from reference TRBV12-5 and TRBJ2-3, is DARVTQTPRHKVTEMGQEVTMRCQPILGHNTVFWYRQTMMQGLELLAYFRNRAPLDDSGMPKDRFSAEMPDATLATLKIQPSEPRDSAVYFCASGLGERPFTDTQYFGPGTRLTVL.

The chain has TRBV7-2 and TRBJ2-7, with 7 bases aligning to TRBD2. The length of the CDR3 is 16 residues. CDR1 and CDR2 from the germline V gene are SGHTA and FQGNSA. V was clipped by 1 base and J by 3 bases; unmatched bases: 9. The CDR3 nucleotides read TGTGCCAGCAGCTTAGGAACGGTCAGGGAGGGCTACGAGCAGTACTTC. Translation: CASSLGTVREGYEQYF.

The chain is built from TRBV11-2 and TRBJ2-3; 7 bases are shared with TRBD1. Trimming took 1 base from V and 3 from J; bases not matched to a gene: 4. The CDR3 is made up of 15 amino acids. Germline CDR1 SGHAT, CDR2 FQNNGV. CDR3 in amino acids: CASSLAPTGTDTQYF. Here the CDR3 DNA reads TGTGCCAGCAGCTTAGCCCCGACAGGGACAGATACGCAGTATTTT.

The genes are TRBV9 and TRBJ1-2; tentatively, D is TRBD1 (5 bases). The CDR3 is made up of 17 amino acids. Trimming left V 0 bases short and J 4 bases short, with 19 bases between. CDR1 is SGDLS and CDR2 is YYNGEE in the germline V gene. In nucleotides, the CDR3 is TGTGCCAGCAGCGTAGCGGCAGGGCCGTTTGTGTTCTATGGCTACACCTTC. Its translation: CASSVAAGPFVFYGYTF.

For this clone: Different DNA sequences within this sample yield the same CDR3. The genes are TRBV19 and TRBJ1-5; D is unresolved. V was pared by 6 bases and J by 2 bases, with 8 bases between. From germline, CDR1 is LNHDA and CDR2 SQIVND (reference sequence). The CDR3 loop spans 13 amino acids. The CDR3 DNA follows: TGTGCCAGTAGCATCAGTGGCAATCAGCCCCAGCATTTT. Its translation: CASSISGNQPQHF.

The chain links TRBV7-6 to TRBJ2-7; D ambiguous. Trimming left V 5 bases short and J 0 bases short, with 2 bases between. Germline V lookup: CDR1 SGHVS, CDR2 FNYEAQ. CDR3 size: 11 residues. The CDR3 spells CASSLSYEQYF. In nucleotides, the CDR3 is TGTGCCAGCAGCCTCTCCTACGAGCAGTACTTC.

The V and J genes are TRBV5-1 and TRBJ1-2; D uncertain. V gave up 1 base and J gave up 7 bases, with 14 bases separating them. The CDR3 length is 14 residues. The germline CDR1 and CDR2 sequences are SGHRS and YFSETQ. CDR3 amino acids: CASSLRPGESGYTF. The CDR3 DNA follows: TGCGCCAGCAGCTTGAGACCCGGGGAAAGTGGCTACACCTTC.

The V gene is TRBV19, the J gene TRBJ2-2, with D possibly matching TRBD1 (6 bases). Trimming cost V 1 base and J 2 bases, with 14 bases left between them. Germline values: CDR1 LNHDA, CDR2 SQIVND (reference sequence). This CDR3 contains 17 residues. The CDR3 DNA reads TGTGCCAGTAGTATAGTAATAGCACAGGGTAACACCGGGGAGCTGTTTTTT. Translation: CASSIVIAQGNTGELFF.